One and the same sample provided the 12 T cell receptor beta chains below, sequenced in a study of identical twins. TCRdb passed the 5' RACE reads through MiXCR, listing each CDR3 protein once. This sample yields approximately 890,000 distinct CDR3 sequences, of which over 9% are seen a single time; around 1.5% belongs to the top ten. These data were also filed under a second study, of yellow fever vaccine responses in identical twins.

Sequenced input: PBMCs. Every receptor here comes from a woman aged 18-29 years in good health.

This chain joins TRBV25-1 and TRBJ2-5, with TRBD1 as a possible D gene (6 bases). The CDR3 length is 17 residues. From germline, CDR1 is MGHDK and CDR2 SYGVNS. Trimming took off 2 bases at V and 4 bases at J, with 20 bases between the two ends. The CDR3 region is CASSEPPQHRGLETQYF. The CDR3 DNA reads as TGTGCCAGCAGTGAACCCCCCCAACATAGGGGGTTAGAGACCCAGTACTTC.

This clonotype was seen a handful of times. The chain uses TRBV28 and TRBJ2-3; D ambiguous. The germline CDR1 and CDR2 sequences are MDHEN and SYDVKM. This CDR3 contains 15 residues. Trimming cost V 5 bases and J 7 bases, with 19 bases left between them. In nucleotides, the CDR3 is TGTGCCAGCAGTCCTACTACACGGAAAGCCAATACGCAGTATTTT. It translates to CASSPTTRKANTQYF.

The count of this clonotype is one. The rearrangement uses TRBV15 and TRBJ1-1, with D perhaps matching TRBD1 (5 bases). CDR1 and CDR2 (germline): LNHNV, YYDKDF (reference sequence). The CDR3 consists of 16 residues. V was pared by 0 bases and J by 3 bases, with 14 bases between. The CDR3, as DNA: TGTGCCACCAGCAGAGACCCGTCGGGGGGAGACACTGAAGCTTTCTTT. This encodes CATSRDPSGGDTEAFF.

Only a few counts were recorded for this clonotype. V usage is TRBV18 and J usage is TRBJ2-2, with TRBD1 identical over 8 bases. The trim removed 3 bases at V and 6 bases at J, leaving 9 bases unmatched. The CDR3 consists of 16 residues. The germline V gene encodes CDR1 KGHSH and CDR2 LQKENI. CDR3 protein: CASSPADRAISGELFF. The CDR3 DNA reads TGTGCCAGCTCACCGGCGGACAGGGCGATCTCCGGGGAGCTGTTTTTT.

The gene calls are TRBV24-1 and TRBJ2-5, with 7 bases fitting TRBD2. J gave up 3 bases and V 5 bases, and 14 bases lay outside the gene matches. This CDR3 contains 17 residues. Germline V gene sequence: CDR1 KGHDR, CDR2 SFDVKD. The CDR3 sequence is CATSAPQAGRLKETQYF. The DNA for the CDR3 is TGTGCCACCAGTGCCCCCCAAGCGGGGCGGCTGAAAGAGACCCAGTACTTC.

This clonotype was seen only a few times. V is TRBV2 and J is TRBJ2-3; 10 nucleotides align to TRBD2. This CDR3 spans 17 amino acids. The trim removed 8 bases at V and 0 bases at J, leaving 11 bases unmatched. The germline V gene has CDR1 SNHLY and CDR2 FYNNEI. The CDR3 region has the DNA TGTGCCAGCCCTTTAGCGGGGGGCGACCCTAGCACAGATACGCAGTATTTT. This translates into CASPLAGGDPSTDTQYF.

The rearrangement links TRBV10-2 to TRBJ1-3; 7 bases are a match to TRBD1. Germline V gene data show CDR1 as WSHSY and CDR2 as SAAADI. Trimming cost V 3 bases and J 2 bases; bases outside gene matches: 4. This CDR3 region has 15 residues. The CDR3 spells CASSEQGNAGNTIYF. In DNA form, the CDR3 reads TGCGCCAGCAGTGAACAGGGGAACGCTGGAAACACCATATATTTT.

The table lists this clonotype with a few counts. This chain's CDR3 is CSVRRGTYNEQFF. In DNA form, the CDR3 reads TGCAGCGTTAGGCGGGGCACGTACAATGAGCAGTTCTTC. The chain links TRBV29-1 to TRBJ2-1; perhaps TRBD2 as D (6 bases). Trimming pared 5 bases from V and 4 bases from J, leaving 12 bases between. There are 13 residues in the CDR3. The V gene's germline CDR1 is SQVTM and CDR2 ANQGSEA.

This clonotype showed up just a few times. This chain joins TRBV2 and TRBJ2-2; D is unclear. CDR3 length: 14 amino acids. With 3 bases removed from V and 1 base from J, the gap between germline ends came to 6 bases. Looked up from germline, CDR1 is SNHLY and CDR2 is FYNNEI. CDR3 nucleotide sequence: TGTGCCAGCAGTGAGGCACAGAACACCGGGGAGCTGTTTTTT. Translation: CASSEAQNTGELFF. Full variable domain (remainder filled in from reference TRBV2 and TRBJ2-2): EPEVTQTPSHQVTQMGQEVILRCVPISNHLYFYWYRQILGQKVEFLVSFYNNEISEKSEIFDDQFSVERPDGSNFTLKIRSTKLEDSAMYFCASSEAQNTGELFFGEGSRLTVL.

This chain connects TRBV12-5 to TRBJ2-5; 8 bases line up with TRBD1. The CDR3 sequence is 15 residues long. With V trimmed by 3 bases and J by 1 base, 4 bases remained unmatched. Germline CDR1 and CDR2: LGHNT and FRNRAP. In nucleotides, the CDR3 is TGTGCTAGTGGTTTAAACAGGGGGACCCAAGAGACCCAGTACTTC. Its translation is CASGLNRGTQETQYF.

This clonotype has ten or more counts. The V and J genes are TRBV15 and TRBJ2-2; possible D gene TRBD1, 5 bases. This CDR3 is 14 amino acids long. Per germline, CDR1 LNHNV and CDR2 YYDKDF (reference sequence). V gave up 4 bases and J gave up 1 base, with 7 bases separating them. The CDR3 reads CATSKQENTGELFF. CDR3 sequence (DNA): TGTGCCACCAGCAAACAGGAGAACACCGGGGAGCTGTTTTTT.

V usage is TRBV6-5 and J usage is TRBJ1-1; the D is unclear. In germline, CDR1 is MNHEY, CDR2 SVGAGI. The CDR3 consists of 14 residues. V was clipped by 2 bases and J by 2 bases, with 9 bases between them. CDR3 region: CASSYRTSNTEAFF. The DNA of the CDR3 is TGTGCCAGCAGTTACAGGACTTCTAACACTGAAGCTTTCTTT.